Each of the 16 T cell receptor beta chains below was sequenced from the same sample in a study of T cells in Graves' hyperthyroidism and ophthalmopathy. What was amplified from RNA transcripts were TCR beta CDR3 regions. TCR CDR3 regions were first amplified by RT-PCR with HTBI primers. Using its own MiXCR run on the multiplex PCR reads, TCRdb lists one record per CDR3 protein. This sample has about 360,000 distinct CDR3 sequences, with roughly an eighth found just once. The sequenced material came from blood. These receptor sequences come from a woman under 30 with Graves' hyperthyroidism.

The table lists this clonotype with a few counts. This chain uses TRBV5-1 with TRBJ1-3; D unclear. Germline CDR1 and CDR2: SGHRS and YFSETQ. The CDR3 has 16 amino acids. The V and J ends lost 2 bases and 0 bases respectively, with 12 bases between them. CDR3 loop: CASSLGGQNSGNTIYF. CDR3 nucleotides: TGCGCCAGCAGCTTAGGTGGGCAAAACTCTGGAAACACCATATATTTT.

There are a few counts of this clonotype. The chain combines TRBV11-2 with TRBJ1-1; TRBD1 might be the D (5 bases). V was pared by 3 bases and J by 1 base, with 12 bases between. This CDR3 has 15 amino acids. Per germline, CDR1 SGHAT and CDR2 FQNNGV. The chain's CDR3 is CASSFPGPRNTEAFF. The CDR3 region has the DNA TGTGCCAGCAGCTTCCCGGGACCGCGGAACACTGAAGCTTTCTTT.

In this sample, this clonotype turned up many times. The DNA for the CDR3 is TGTGCCAGCAGGGTAGCGGGGGCACAAGAGACCCAGTACTTC. Translation: CASRVAGAQETQYF. The V and J genes are TRBV28 and TRBJ2-5, with TRBD2 matching over 9 bases. CDR1 is MDHEN and CDR2 is SYDVKM in the germline V gene. J was trimmed by 2 bases and V by 6 bases; bases with no gene match: 4. This CDR3 is 14 amino acids long. Variable domain in full (rest from reference TRBV28 and TRBJ2-5): DVKVTQSSRYLVKRTGEKVFLECVQDMDHENMFWYRQDPGLGLRLIYFSYDVKMKEKGDIPEGYSVSREKKERFSLILESASTNQTSMYLCASRVAGAQETQYFGPGTRLLVL.

The table lists this clonotype with a few counts. The CDR3 spells CASMATVRGTQYF. CDR3 sequence (DNA): TGTGCCAGTATGGCTACCGTCCGCGGGACCCAGTACTTC. J is TRBJ2-5 and V is TRBV19; D uncertain. The CDR3 is made up of 13 amino acids. Germline CDR1 reads LNHDA; CDR2 reads SQIVND (reference sequence). V lost 7 bases and J lost 7, with 16 bases in between. Complete variable domain (other parts from reference TRBV19 and TRBJ2-5): DGGITQSPKYLFRKEGQNVTLSCEQNLNHDAMYWYRQDPGQGLRLIYYSQIVNDFQKGDIAEGYSVSREKKESFPLTVTSAQKNPTAFYLCASMATVRGTQYFGPGTRLLVL.

This clonotype was detected a few times. CDR3 in amino acids: CARRGPGEKLFF. The CDR3 bases are TGTGCCCGTAGGGGCCCCGGAGAAAAACTGTTTTTT. The genes are TRBV28 and TRBJ1-4, with D possibly matching TRBD1 (5 bases). Germline V CDR1 and CDR2: MDHEN, SYDVKM. V was cut by 11 bases and J by 8 bases, with 15 bases left in between. The CDR3 extends over 12 amino acids. The complete variable domain, with remaining parts taken from reference TRBV28 and TRBJ1-4, reads DVKVTQSSRYLVKRTGEKVFLECVQDMDHENMFWYRQDPGLGLRLIYFSYDVKMKEKGDIPEGYSVSREKKERFSLILESASTNQTSMYLCARRGPGEKLFFGSGTQLSVL.

This clonotype was observed at least ten times. This rearrangement joins TRBV20-1 to TRBJ2-7; 11 bases are shared with TRBD2. After removal of 4 bases from V and 0 bases from J, the junction contained 11 bases not matched to a gene. The CDR3 loop spans 17 amino acids. Germline assignment: CDR1 DFQATT and CDR2 SNEGSKA (reference sequence). In nucleotides, the CDR3 is TGCAGTGCTACCGGGACTAGCGGCAGCGTCAGCTCCTACGAGCAGTACTTC. Translated, it gives CSATGTSGSVSSYEQYF.

The sample holds many counts of this clonotype. The V and J genes are TRBV19 and TRBJ2-3; 14 bases are shared with TRBD2. V trimming: 7 bases; J trimming: 0 bases; junction bases outside the gene matches: 9. The germline CDR1 and CDR2 sequences are LNHDA and SQIVND (reference sequence). There are 18 residues in the CDR3. CDR3 sequence: CASNRGLAGAPSTDTQYF. In DNA form, the CDR3 reads TGTGCCAGTAACAGGGGACTAGCGGGAGCCCCTAGCACAGATACGCAGTATTTT.

The chain links TRBV7-9 to TRBJ2-5, with D perhaps given as TRBD1 or TRBD2 (6 bases each). The CDR3 runs 15 residues. From germline, CDR1 is SEHNR and CDR2 FQNEAQ (reference sequence). Trimming left V 5 bases short and J 4 bases short, with 17 bases between. The CDR3 loop reads CASSLGGGRIETQYF. For the CDR3, the DNA is TGTGCCAGCAGCCTAGGAGGGGGGAGGATAGAGACCCAGTACTTC.

This clonotype has ten or more counts. This chain joins TRBV27 and TRBJ2-1, with 14 bases aligning to TRBD2. The J segment lost 7 bases and the V segment lost 3 bases, leaving 2 bases of the junction unmatched. The germline V gene encodes CDR1 MNHEY and CDR2 SMNVEV (reference sequence). The CDR3 has 15 amino acids. The CDR3 sequence: CASSFRLAGGNEQFF. The CDR3 DNA reads as TGTGCCAGCAGTTTCCGACTAGCGGGGGGGAATGAGCAGTTCTTC.

This clonotype was counted many times. V and J are TRBV2 and TRBJ2-5, with 8 bases fitting TRBD2. Trimming removed 4 bases from V and 5 bases from J; junction bases left unmatched: 3. CDR1 and CDR2 (germline): SNHLY, FYNNEI. This CDR3 has 13 residues. CDR3 nucleotide sequence: TGTGCCAGCAGTGCTGGACTAGCTGAGACCCAGTACTTC. It translates to CASSAGLAETQYF.

This clonotype was found many times. The chain joins TRBV10-3 to TRBJ2-1; a weak D match, TRBD1 (6 bases). CDR1 and CDR2 (germline): ENHRY, SYGVKD. The CDR3 length is 14 residues. V dropped 10 bases and J dropped 9 bases, with 22 bases sitting between them. The DNA of the CDR3 is TGTGCCAGCGCCGCGGCAGGGGATACTCTTGAGCAGTTCTTC. As protein: CASAAAGDTLEQFF.

This clonotype has at least ten counts. The chain employs TRBV24-1 and TRBJ1-1; maybe TRBD1 (6 bases). The CDR3 has 13 amino acids. Germline values: CDR1 KGHDR, CDR2 SFDVKD. The V end was cut by 9 bases, the J end by 6 bases, with 16 bases between. CDR3 coding DNA: TGTGCCACCGCGAGGGGGGACCCCCCTGAAGCTTTCTTT. It encodes CATARGDPPEAFF.

This clonotype was detected many times. The chain recombines TRBV15 with TRBJ2-2, with 7 bases fitting TRBD2. Germline CDR1 is LNHNV and CDR2 is YYDKDF (reference sequence). After removal of 7 bases from V and 5 bases from J, the junction contained 10 bases not matched to a gene. The CDR3 totals 15 residues. The CDR3 coding sequence is TGTGCCACCATTGAACGGGGGGACCCTACCGGGGAGCTGTTTTTT. Translated: CATIERGDPTGELFF.

The chain has TRBV11-2 and TRBJ2-1; 9 bases map to TRBD1. This CDR3 spans 16 amino acids. Germline V CDR1 and CDR2: SGHAT, FQNNGV. V dropped 5 bases and J dropped 8; count of bases not matched to a gene: 13. The CDR3 protein is CASSKVGQGNLDEQFF. CDR3 DNA: TGTGCCAGCAGCAAAGTGGGACAGGGAAATCTGGATGAGCAGTTCTTC.

This clonotype came up many times. J is TRBJ2-3 and V is TRBV3-1; D uncertain. Germline V gene lookup returns CDR1 LGHDT and CDR2 YNNKEL (reference sequence). V was cut by 0 bases and J by 8 bases, with 9 bases left in between. This CDR3 is 13 amino acids long. Written as DNA, the CDR3 is TGTGCCAGCAGCCAAGATCACCTGGGTACGCAGTATTTT. Translating gives CASSQDHLGTQYF.

The V call is TRBV9, the J call TRBJ1-1, with a tentative D call TRBD1 (5 bases). The V end was cut by 2 bases, the J end by 9 bases, with 20 bases between. The CDR3 extends over 15 amino acids. The V gene's germline CDR1 is SGDLS and CDR2 YYNGEE. CDR3 residues: CASSVRGRGGDQAFF. CDR3 nucleotide sequence: TGTGCCAGCAGCGTTAGGGGCAGAGGCGGGGACCAAGCTTTCTTT.